Reported below is one T cell receptor (beta chain). The antigen is not known. Libraries were prepared by immunoSEQ multiplex PCR; TCRdb keeps only in-frame clonotypes and omits some of them. The sample has roughly 3,000 clones, under 30% seen once. This specimen belongs to a study of T cells in localized non-small cell lung cancer. V was pared by 4 bases and J by 2 bases, with 11 bases between. Germline V gives CDR1 SGHNT, CDR2 YENEEA. The CDR3 loop spans 14 amino acids. Study-wide findings and caveats: Researchers found a median approximately 60 of the top 100 tumor clones in adjacent lung. Heterogeneity remains possible, as sequencing covered one tumor region only. T cell clonality was highest in uninvolved adjacent lung, above tumor.

The sequence was collected from a female donor at least 60 years old with stage I lung adenocarcinoma. The sequences come from lung tumor tissue, collected before any cancer treatment. The chain is built from TRBV11-3 and TRBJ1-2; D gene unclear. DNA of the CDR3: TGTGCCAGCAGCTCGGACGGCAACAACTATGGCTACACCTTC. Its protein product is CASSSDGNNYGYTF.